This entry lists 25 T cell receptor beta chains sequenced from one sample in a study of blood T cell repertoires in COVID-19. Sequencing was performed with immunoSEQ multiplex PCR; in TCRdb, only in-frame clones are kept and a portion is missing. The sample includes about 240,000 clones, about 86% of them seen just once. Material for sequencing was peripheral blood. These receptors originate from an elderly woman with acute or convalescent COVID-19.

The rearrangement links TRBV5-1 to TRBJ2-5, with TRBD2 matching 9 bases. This CDR3 has 15 residues. V lost 2 bases, J lost 5 bases, and 7 bases stayed unmatched. Germline V gene sequence: CDR1 SGHRS, CDR2 YFSETQ. The CDR3 loop reads CASSLGLAGKETQYF. CDR3 DNA sequence: TGCGCCAGCAGCTTAGGGCTAGCGGGGAAGGAGACCCAGTACTTC.

In nucleotides, the CDR3 is TGTGCCAGCAGTTTTAAGACAGGGGGCGTTTATAATTCACCCCTCCACTTT. Its protein product is CASSFKTGGVYNSPLHF. The chain employs TRBV28 and TRBJ1-6; 10 bases line up with TRBD1. The V gene end was trimmed by 3 bases and the J gene end by 4 bases; junction bases not matched to a gene: 6. CDR3 length: 17 amino acids. Germline assignment: CDR1 MDHEN and CDR2 SYDVKM.

The V and J genes are TRBV5-4 and TRBJ2-2; the match to TRBD1 covers 8 bases. After removal of 0 bases from V and 3 bases from J, the junction contained 4 bases not matched to a gene. Germline V lookup: CDR1 SGHNT, CDR2 YYREEE (reference sequence). The CDR3 contains 16 residues. CDR3 bases: TGTGCCAGCAGCTTGGTGCAGGGGGCTTACACCGGGGAGCTGTTTTTT. It encodes CASSLVQGAYTGELFF. The full variable domain, in which reference TRBV5-4 and TRBJ2-2 provide the parts outside the CDR3, is ETGVTQSPTHLIKTRGQQVTLRCSSQSGHNTVSWYQQALGQGPQFIFQYYREEENGRGNFPPRFSGLQFPNYSSELNVNALELDDSALYLCASSLVQGAYTGELFFGEGSRLTVL.

V gene TRBV28 combines with J gene TRBJ1-5; D is possibly TRBD1 (5 bases). Trimming cost V 8 bases and J 4 bases, with 12 bases left between them. This CDR3 is 13 amino acids long. The V gene's germline CDR1 is MDHEN and CDR2 SYDVKM. The CDR3 DNA sequence: TGTGCCAGCGGGGGGGGACCTAATCAGCCCCAGCATTTT. This gives the protein CASGGGPNQPQHF.

The chain combines TRBV19 with TRBJ1-5, with D perhaps TRBD1 (6 bases). Trimming stripped 5 bases from V and 3 bases from J, with 11 bases between. The CDR3 totals 14 residues. In germline, CDR1 is LNHDA, CDR2 SQIVND (reference sequence). This CDR3 reads CASSPDRFNQPQHF. The CDR3 DNA reads TGTGCCAGTAGTCCAGACAGGTTCAATCAGCCCCAGCATTTT.

The chain is built from TRBV28 and TRBJ1-1; 10 bases are shared with TRBD1. The CDR3 has 16 residues. After removal of 5 bases from V and 1 base from J, the junction contained 7 bases not matched to a gene. The germline gives CDR1 MDHEN, CDR2 SYDVKM. The CDR3 loop is CASSSPGTGENTEAFF. For the CDR3, the DNA is TGTGCCAGCAGTAGTCCCGGGACAGGGGAGAACACTGAAGCTTTCTTT.

The chain carries TRBV6-1 and TRBJ1-4, with 7 bases lining up with TRBD1. V lost 1 base, J lost 8 bases, and 4 bases stayed unmatched. This CDR3 region has 14 residues. Germline CDR1 is MNHNS and CDR2 is SASEGT. CDR3 residues: CASSEGGGGEKLFF. The CDR3 DNA reads TGTGCCAGCAGTGAAGGAGGGGGCGGAGAAAAACTGTTTTTT.

The V and J genes are TRBV29-1 and TRBJ2-5, with 9 positions matching TRBD2. Per the germline V gene, CDR1 is SQVTM and CDR2 is ANQGSEA. After removal of 7 bases from V and 5 bases from J, the junction contained 8 bases not matched to a gene. The CDR3 has 13 residues. In nucleotides, the CDR3 is TGCAGCGATGTAGGTAGCGGGGGTGAGACCCAGTACTTC. Translation: CSDVGSGGETQYF. Based on the CDR3 plus reference TRBV29-1 and TRBJ2-5, the full variable domain is SAVISQKPSRDICQRGTSLTIQCQVDSQVTMMFWYRQQPGQSLTLIATANQGSEATYESGFVIDKFPISRPNLTFSTLTVSNMSPEDSSIYLCSDVGSGGETQYFGPGTRLLVL.

This clone appeared once. The J gene is TRBJ2-1, the V gene TRBV10-3, with 13 bases lining up with TRBD2. This CDR3 is 18 amino acids long. Germline values: CDR1 ENHRY, CDR2 SYGVKD. With V trimmed by 0 bases and J by 0 bases, 2 bases remained unmatched. The CDR3 sequence: CAISESRTSGGSYNEQFF. The CDR3 DNA reads as TGTGCCATCAGTGAGTCTAGGACTAGCGGGGGCTCCTACAATGAGCAGTTCTTC.

This chain uses TRBV6-8 with TRBJ1-6, with D perhaps TRBD1 (5 bases). Germline-derived CDR1 and CDR2 are MNHGY and SAAAGT. The V gene lost 6 bases and the J gene lost 8 bases, with 20 bases spanning the gap. This CDR3 spans 16 amino acids. The DNA for the CDR3 is TGTGCCAGCAGCCCCGTGCAGGGCCAAGGACATTCACCCCTCCACTTT. The encoded protein is CASSPVQGQGHSPLHF.

The gene calls are TRBV19 and TRBJ2-2, with D possibly matching TRBD2 (7 bases). The germline V gene encodes CDR1 LNHDA and CDR2 SQIVND (reference sequence). This CDR3 comprises 14 residues. V was trimmed by 9 bases and J by 6 bases, leaving 17 bases between them. The DNA of the CDR3 is TGTGCCAGCACCACAGGAGGGGGGGCCGGGGAGCTGTTTTTT. Amino acid sequence: CASTTGGGAGELFF.

The V and J genes are TRBV19 and TRBJ1-6, with TRBD1 matching 9 bases. CDR1 is LNHDA, CDR2 SQIVND, per germline (reference sequence). V trimming: 9 bases; J trimming: 8 bases; junction bases outside the gene matches: 8. There are 14 residues in the CDR3. CDR3 protein: CASGGTGWDSPLHF. The CDR3 coding sequence is TGTGCCAGCGGGGGGACAGGGTGGGATTCACCCCTCCACTTT.

The chain couples TRBV19 to TRBJ1-2, with 8 bases lining up with TRBD1. This CDR3 has 15 residues. Germline values: CDR1 LNHDA, CDR2 SQIVND (reference sequence). The ends lost 4 bases at V and 4 bases at J; junction bases unmatched: 8. CDR3 bases: TGTGCCAGTAGTACGGGACAGGTTGATATCTATGGCTACACCTTC. Translating gives CASSTGQVDIYGYTF.

The chain recombines TRBV12-5 with TRBJ2-1, with D perhaps TRBD1 (6 bases). The CDR3 has 16 amino acids. The V gene lost 7 bases and the J gene lost 0 bases, with 16 bases spanning the gap. The germline V gene has CDR1 LGHNT and CDR2 FRNRAP. The CDR3 DNA sequence: TGTGCTAGTGACTCCATGGACAGCCTCTCCTACAATGAGCAGTTCTTC. Encoded protein: CASDSMDSLSYNEQFF.

In this sample, this clone turned up a few times. The CDR3 sequence is CASSASGAPEAQHF. The CDR3 DNA reads TGTGCCAGCAGCGCCTCAGGGGCCCCCGAGGCCCAGCATTTT. The J gene is TRBJ1-5, the V gene TRBV7-9; perhaps TRBD1 as D (6 bases). The V gene lost 5 bases and the J gene lost 11 bases, with 19 bases spanning the gap. CDR3 size: 14 residues. Germline V gene data show CDR1 as SEHNR and CDR2 as FQNEAQ (reference sequence). Supplemented by reference TRBV7-9 and TRBJ1-5, the full variable domain reads DTGVSQNPRHKITKRGQNVTFRCDPISEHNRLYWYRQTLGQGPEFLTYFQNEAQLEKSRLLSDRFSAERPKGSFSTLEIQRTEQGDSAMYLCASSASGAPEAQHFGDGTRLSIL.

This CDR3 reads CASSFRDSRGNTIYF. CDR3 in DNA: TGTGCCAGCAGTTTCCGGGACAGTAGAGGAAACACCATATATTTT. V usage is TRBV5-6 and J usage is TRBJ1-3; TRBD1 aligns across 7 bases. Germline CDR1 reads SGHDT; CDR2 reads YYEEEE. The CDR3 covers 15 residues. With V trimmed by 5 bases and J by 4 bases, 9 bases remained unmatched.

This chain uses TRBV28 with TRBJ2-3; TRBD2 aligns across 7 bases. J was trimmed by 3 bases and V by 10 bases; bases with no gene match: 7. This CDR3 comprises 13 residues. Per germline, CDR1 MDHEN and CDR2 SYDVKM. The CDR3 DNA reads TGTGCCATCCCGGGGGGAGGAACAGATACGCAGTATTTT. Residues: CAIPGGGTDTQYF. Supplemented by reference TRBV28 and TRBJ2-3, the full variable domain reads DVKVTQSSRYLVKRTGEKVFLECVQDMDHENMFWYRQDPGLGLRLIYFSYDVKMKEKGDIPEGYSVSREKKERFSLILESASTNQTSMYLCAIPGGGTDTQYFGPGTRLTVL.

The rearrangement links TRBV7-8 to TRBJ2-7, with D possibly TRBD2 on 5 matching bases. V dropped 0 bases and J dropped 2 bases, with 5 bases sitting between them. The CDR3 runs 13 residues. CDR1 is SGHVS and CDR2 is FQNEAQ in the germline V gene. The CDR3 loop reads CASSLALAYEQYF. CDR3 DNA sequence: TGTGCCAGCAGCTTAGCACTAGCCTACGAGCAGTACTTC.

This chain uses TRBV3-1 (or the pseudogene TRBV3-2) with TRBJ2-3; D gene ambiguous. This CDR3 comprises 16 residues. Germline CDR1 reads LGHDT; CDR2 reads YNNKEL (reference sequence). V gave up 1 base and J gave up 2 bases, with 13 bases separating them. The CDR3 nucleotides read TGTGCCAGCAGCCAAGTTCTCTCCCCACTCACAGATACGCAGTATTTT. Protein product: CASSQVLSPLTDTQYF.

This chain joins TRBV19 and TRBJ1-3; 10 bases agree with TRBD1. Germline loops: CDR1 LNHDA, CDR2 SQIVND (reference sequence). The CDR3 sequence is 17 residues long. The V segment lost 5 bases and the J segment 0 bases; nucleotides outside the gene matches: 7. In nucleotides, the CDR3 is TGTGCCAGTAGTGCACCGGGACAGGGGTTCTCTGGAAACACCATATATTTT. This codes for CASSAPGQGFSGNTIYF. Filled out from reference TRBV19 and TRBJ1-3, the complete variable domain reads DGGITQSPKYLFRKEGQNVTLSCEQNLNHDAMYWYRQDPGQGLRLIYYSQIVNDFQKGDIAEGYSVSREKKESFPLTVTSAQKNPTAFYLCASSAPGQGFSGNTIYFGEGSWLTVV.

V usage is TRBV11-2 and J usage is TRBJ1-2; perhaps TRBD1 as D (6 bases). The germline V and J ends were trimmed by 3 bases and 4 bases, with 9 bases remaining between them. This CDR3 has 13 amino acids. Germline V gene data show CDR1 as SGHAT and CDR2 as FQNNGV. The CDR3 loop reads CASSLGDIYGYTF. CDR3 DNA: TGTGCCAGCAGCTTGGGGGACATCTATGGCTACACCTTC.

CDR3 residues: CAAGQGTYEQYF. The CDR3 nucleotides are TGTGCCGCCGGTCAGGGAACCTACGAGCAGTACTTC. The chain recombines TRBV12-5 with TRBJ2-7, with D possibly being TRBD1 (5 bases). Germline values: CDR1 LGHNT, CDR2 FRNRAP. The CDR3 is 12 residues long.

This chain links TRBV4-2 with TRBJ1-5, with 7 positions matching TRBD1. Germline V gene data show CDR1 as LGHNA and CDR2 as YNFKEQ. With 0 bases clipped from V and 5 bases from J, the junction kept 7 bases outside the gene matches. This CDR3 spans 16 amino acids. The CDR3 reads CASSQDPGGLDQPQHF. The CDR3 DNA sequence: TGTGCCAGCAGCCAAGATCCAGGGGGGTTGGATCAGCCCCAGCATTTT.

Of note for this clone: The same CDR3 also results from other DNA sequences found in this sample. The DNA for the CDR3 is TGTGCCAGCAGCTTAGTACAGGGGGCTTACGAGCAGTACTTC. Protein: CASSLVQGAYEQYF. The V call is TRBV7-8, the J call TRBJ2-7; 9 nucleotides match TRBD1. The germline V gene encodes CDR1 SGHVS and CDR2 FQNEAQ. This CDR3 is built from 14 residues. V lost 1 base and J lost 4; bases outside the gene matches: 2. The full variable domain, rest sourced from reference TRBV7-8 and TRBJ2-7, is GAGVSQSPRYKVAKRGQDVALRCDPISGHVSLFWYQQALGQGPEFLTYFQNEAQLDKSGLPSDRFFAERPEGSVSTLKIQRTQQEDSAVYLCASSLVQGAYEQYFGPGTRLTVT.

V is TRBV24-1 and J is TRBJ2-1; the match to TRBD2 covers 15 bases. CDR3 length: 18 residues. Germline loops: CDR1 KGHDR, CDR2 SFDVKD. V lost 5 bases and J lost 2; bases outside the gene matches: 6. CDR3 bases: TGTGCCACCAGTGGCCCGGGACTAGCGGGGGGAACCTACAATGAGCAGTTCTTC. It codes for CATSGPGLAGGTYNEQFF.